The 30 T cell receptor beta chains in this list originate from one sample, sequenced in a study of Graves' ophthalmopathy and Graves' hyperthyroidism. Amplification from RNA transcripts yielded the TCR beta CDR3 regions. Investigators did first-round RT-PCR with HTBI primers, then second-round multiplex PCR. TCRdb called the multiplex PCR reads again in MiXCR, with one record for every CDR3 protein. The sample gives 500,000 to 700,000 distinct CDR3 sequences, roughly 20% of which show up once; roughly 6.9% is in the top ten. Sequenced sample: peripheral blood. These TCRs come from a young woman with stable Graves' hyperthyroidism. Some clones in this sample may be carry-over from other donors' samples.

This clonotype showed up many times. This chain links TRBV20-1 with TRBJ2-7; D is uncertain. Trimming stripped 5 bases from V and 3 bases from J, with 8 bases between. CDR3 length: 11 residues. Per the germline V gene, CDR1 is DFQATT and CDR2 is SNEGSKA (reference sequence). The CDR3 DNA is TGCAGTGCTGCGACGGGCTACGAGCAGTACTTC. It encodes CSAATGYEQYF.

This clonotype has ten or more counts. This rearrangement joins TRBV4-1 to TRBJ2-5, with D uncertain. V lost 1 base and J lost 5, with 14 bases in between. The CDR3 spans 15 residues. The germline V gene encodes CDR1 MGHRA and CDR2 YSYEKL. CDR3 in amino acids: CASSQGNVGLETQYF. CDR3 coding DNA: TGCGCCAGCAGCCAAGGGAACGTGGGTCTGGAGACCCAGTACTTC.

The rearrangement links TRBV19 to TRBJ1-5; 7 bases align to TRBD1. This CDR3 has 16 amino acids. Germline V gene lookup returns CDR1 LNHDA and CDR2 SQIVND (reference sequence). J gave up 0 bases and V 7 bases, and 9 bases lay outside the gene matches. The CDR3 DNA follows: TGTGCCAGTACCCCACGGGACAGAACTAGCAATCAGCCCCAGCATTTT. The encoded protein is CASTPRDRTSNQPQHF.

The chain is built from TRBV12-3 or TRBV12-4 and TRBJ2-5, with a weak D call TRBD2 (7 bases). Trimming removed 4 bases from V and 4 bases from J, with 10 bases in between. The CDR3 has 13 residues. CDR3 sequence reads: CASSSGGPETQYF. The CDR3 nucleotides are TGTGCCAGCAGTTCGGGGGGCCCAGAGACCCAGTACTTC.

In this sample, this clonotype turned up many times. The V gene is TRBV6-1, the J gene TRBJ2-5, with TRBD1 matching over 10 bases. CDR1 is MNHNS and CDR2 is SASEGT in the germline V gene. Unmatched junction bases numbered 8, after V lost 5 bases and J lost 5 bases. The CDR3 length is 15 residues. The CDR3 here is CASSIGTGDKETQYF. DNA of the CDR3: TGTGCCAGCAGTATCGGGACAGGGGATAAGGAGACCCAGTACTTC.

Comments on this clonotype: An end of the junction does not agree with germline; a read error may underlie this. This sequence joins TRBV28 and TRBJ2-6; D might be TRBD1 or TRBD2, each matching 5 bases. From germline, CDR1 is MDHEN and CDR2 SYDVKM. The CDR3 contains 16 residues. The CDR3 DNA reads as TGTGCCAGCACCCAACTAGGCGTCTATGGGGCCAACGTTCTGACTTTC. Amino acid sequence: CASTQLGVYGANVLTF.

This clonotype was counted ten times or more. The DNA for the CDR3 is TGCAGTGCTAACAGGGATTCGGACACTGAAGCTTTCTTT. Protein product: CSANRDSDTEAFF. The chain joins TRBV20-1 to TRBJ1-1; tentative D call: TRBD1 (6 bases). This CDR3 has 13 residues. Trimming left V 4 bases short and J 3 bases short, with 12 bases between. Germline CDR1 reads DFQATT; CDR2 reads SNEGSKA (reference sequence).

This clonotype appeared a few times. CDR3 sequence (DNA): TGTGCCATCAGCGGGACGCCCCGGGACAGTAATAATTCACCCCTCCACTTT. As protein: CAISGTPRDSNNSPLHF. The rearrangement joins TRBV10-3 to TRBJ1-6; TRBD1 matches at 7 bases. The V and J ends lost 6 bases and 5 bases, in that order; junction bases with no gene match: 13. The germline CDR1 and CDR2 sequences are ENHRY and SYGVKD. This CDR3 has 17 residues.

This clonotype appeared many times. V and J are TRBV7-9 and TRBJ1-1, with D unresolved. The V gene's germline CDR1 is SEHNR and CDR2 FQNEAQ (reference sequence). V was clipped by 4 bases and J by 5 bases, with 20 bases between them. This CDR3 contains 16 residues. The DNA of the CDR3 is TGTGCCAGCAGCTCTTTACTGCCGTTACCGGGTACTGAAGCTTTCTTT. It is translated as CASSSLLPLPGTEAFF.

This clonotype was seen a handful of times. The chain employs TRBV28 and TRBJ2-7, with 9 bases identical to TRBD1. V dropped 3 bases and J dropped 6; count of bases not matched to a gene: 6. Germline V CDR1 and CDR2: MDHEN, SYDVKM. This CDR3 is 14 amino acids long. The CDR3 loop is CASSFVRTGVEQYF. The CDR3 DNA reads TGTGCCAGCAGTTTCGTCCGGACAGGGGTCGAGCAGTACTTC.

This clonotype was observed at least ten times. This chain joins TRBV30 and TRBJ1-5; D possibly corresponds to TRBD1 (5 bases). Between the trimmed V and J ends, which lost 1 base and 5 bases, there was a span of 9 bases. The CDR3 spans 13 residues. Germline CDR1 GTSNPN, CDR2 SVGIG (reference sequence). In DNA form, the CDR3 reads TGTGCCTGGAGTGGAGACAGAGATCAGCCCCAGCATTTT. It specifies CAWSGDRDQPQHF.

This clonotype was seen repeatedly, ten times or more. The J gene is TRBJ1-6, the V gene TRBV6-1, with 10 bases identical to TRBD1. This CDR3 spans 14 amino acids. The germline V gene has CDR1 MNHNS and CDR2 SASEGT. The ends lost 7 bases at V and 9 bases at J; junction bases unmatched: 6. This CDR3 reads CASTNGQGGSPLHF. The CDR3, as DNA: TGTGCCAGCACGAACGGACAGGGGGGTTCACCCCTCCACTTT.

This clonotype was found a few times. The rearrangement joins TRBV4-2 to TRBJ2-7; the D call may be TRBD1 or TRBD2 (5 bases each). Germline V gene lookup returns CDR1 LGHNA and CDR2 YNFKEQ. The CDR3 has 15 amino acids. V was trimmed by 0 bases and J by 2 bases, leaving 11 bases between them. The CDR3 is CASSQDEGRTYEQYF. CDR3 sequence (DNA): TGTGCCAGCAGCCAAGATGAGGGGCGTACCTACGAGCAGTACTTC.

The sample holds many counts of this clonotype. The chain joins TRBV4-1 to TRBJ1-2; a possible D gene is TRBD1 (6 bases). The germline V gene has CDR1 MGHRA and CDR2 YSYEKL. This CDR3 is built from 14 residues. Trimming left V 2 bases short and J 2 bases short, with 9 bases between. CDR3 DNA sequence: TGCGCCAGCAGCCAAATTACAGGGAACTATGGCTACACCTTC. It translates to CASSQITGNYGYTF.

The sample holds many counts of this clonotype. The J gene is TRBJ1-1, the V gene TRBV11-2; perhaps TRBD1 as D (6 bases). Germline assignment: CDR1 SGHAT and CDR2 FQNNGV. V lost 6 bases to trimming and J lost 10 bases, with 12 bases between them. The CDR3 runs 11 residues. CDR3 DNA: TGTGCCAGCAGTGGGGGGCTTGGAGCTTTCTTT. It specifies CASSGGLGAFF.

Points on this clonotype: The germline gene is not matched at one end of the junction; a read error may be the cause. The V call is TRBV12-3 or TRBV12-4, the J call TRBJ2-5; D may be TRBD2 (5 bases). This CDR3 is 14 amino acids long. The CDR3, as DNA: TGTGCCACCAGTGACCGGGGAAACCAAGAGTCCCAGTACTTC. Translating gives CATSDRGNQESQYF.

This clonotype was picked up a small number of times. The chain links TRBV7-3 to TRBJ2-5; TRBD2 might be the D (7 bases). In germline, CDR1 is SGHTA, CDR2 FQGTGA. The CDR3 totals 15 residues. The V gene lost 5 bases and the J gene lost 7 bases, with 20 bases spanning the gap. This CDR3 is CASSPRGGLKGTQYF. CDR3 coding DNA: TGTGCCAGCAGCCCTAGGGGGGGGCTGAAGGGGACCCAGTACTTC.

This clonotype was observed many times. V is TRBV5-1 and J is TRBJ1-2; the D is unclear. This CDR3 comprises 15 residues. In germline, CDR1 is SGHRS, CDR2 YFSETQ. Deletions cut 0 bases from V and 3 bases from J, with 12 bases between. The CDR3 spells CASSLARQGDYGYTF. In DNA, the CDR3 is TGCGCCAGCAGCTTGGCAAGACAAGGCGACTATGGCTACACCTTC.

This sequence joins TRBV9 and TRBJ2-7; 12 nucleotides agree with TRBD1. This CDR3 spans 15 amino acids. Germline CDR1 SGDLS, CDR2 YYNGEE. The ends lost 7 bases at V and 6 bases at J; junction bases unmatched: 11. As DNA, the CDR3 is TGTGCCAGCGGAGGGACAGGGGGCAATATGGGCGAGCAGTACTTC. Its translation is CASGGTGGNMGEQYF.

This clonotype has a count of ten or more. CDR3 sequence reads: CASSQDLDREAFF. CDR3 sequence (DNA): TGTGCCAGCAGCCAAGACTTGGACAGGGAAGCTTTCTTT. V usage is TRBV3-1 and J usage is TRBJ1-1, with 7 bases matching TRBD1. With V trimmed by 0 bases and J by 8 bases, 3 bases remained unmatched. The length of the CDR3 is 13 residues. Germline V CDR1 and CDR2: LGHDT, YNNKEL (reference sequence).

This clonotype was seen repeatedly, ten times or more. The chain links TRBV6-2 or TRBV6-3 to TRBJ1-2; D is undetermined. This CDR3 region has 14 residues. Germline V gene sequence: CDR1 MNHEY, CDR2 SVGEGT. Trimming shortened V by 4 bases and J by 3 bases, and 12 bases separated the two germline ends. This chain's CDR3 is CASSSPGRDYGYTF. The CDR3 DNA reads TGTGCCAGCAGTTCCCCAGGTCGGGACTATGGCTACACCTTC.

In its sample, this clonotype was seen many times. The chain combines TRBV11-3 with TRBJ2-7; TRBD2 matches 14 bases. J gave up 7 bases and V 1 base, and 9 bases lay outside the gene matches. In germline, CDR1 is SGHNT, CDR2 YENEEA. The CDR3 sequence is 17 residues long. In nucleotides, the CDR3 is TGTGCCAGCAGCTTAGGAAGGACTAGCGGGGGGATTGGTGAGCAGTACTTC. Its translation: CASSLGRTSGGIGEQYF.

J is TRBJ2-7 and V is TRBV6-5, with D tentatively TRBD1 or TRBD2 (6 bases each). This CDR3 is built from 15 residues. Germline V CDR1 and CDR2: MNHEY, SVGAGI. V lost 0 bases and J lost 4, with 13 bases in between. The CDR3 nucleotides read TGTGCCAGCAGTTACTCGCCGGGGGCTTCTTACGAGCAGTACTTC. Protein product: CASSYSPGASYEQYF.

This clonotype was seen ten or more times. The chain carries TRBV10-1 and TRBJ2-5, with unresolved D. Trimming took off 2 bases at V and 8 bases at J, with 15 bases between the two ends. Germline CDR1 reads WNHNN; CDR2 reads SYGVQD (reference sequence). The CDR3 loop spans 14 amino acids. The chain's CDR3 is CASSEAAGSETQYF. The DNA for the CDR3 is TGCGCCAGCAGTGAGGCAGCCGGTTCAGAAACCCAGTACTTC.

Many counts were recorded for this clonotype. The chain is built from TRBV19 and TRBJ1-5; no clear D. In germline, CDR1 is LNHDA, CDR2 SQIVND (reference sequence). CDR3 length: 13 residues. V gave up 3 bases and J gave up 7 bases, with 10 bases separating them. The CDR3 sequence is CASSMGSQQPQHF. CDR3 DNA: TGTGCCAGTAGTATGGGGTCTCAGCAGCCCCAGCATTTT.

This clonotype has ten or more counts. The chain has TRBV28 and TRBJ1-1; D possibly corresponds to TRBD1 (6 bases). Between the trimmed V and J ends, which lost 5 bases and 3 bases, there was a span of 10 bases. The CDR3 has 13 amino acids. CDR1 and CDR2 from the germline V gene are MDHEN and SYDVKM. The CDR3 sequence is CASSQQGYTEAFF. CDR3 coding DNA: TGTGCCAGCAGTCAACAGGGCTACACTGAAGCTTTCTTT.

The rearrangement links TRBV3-1 to TRBJ1-3; a possible D gene is TRBD1 (5 bases). Trimming cost V 4 bases and J 0 bases, with 13 bases left between them. In germline, CDR1 is LGHDT, CDR2 YNNKEL (reference sequence). The CDR3 length is 16 residues. In DNA, the CDR3 is TGTGCCAGCAGCCCAACGGGGGTCAACTCTGGAAACACCATATATTTT. Translation gives CASSPTGVNSGNTIYF.

The V gene is TRBV6-1, the J gene TRBJ1-5, with D unresolved. Per germline, CDR1 MNHNS and CDR2 SASEGT. V was trimmed by 1 base and J by 0 bases, leaving 7 bases between them. This CDR3 region has 15 residues. The CDR3 DNA reads as TGTGCCAGCAGTGAAGTAATCGGTAGCAATCAGCCCCAGCATTTT. This codes for CASSEVIGSNQPQHF.

This clonotype was observed at least ten times. The J gene is TRBJ1-5, the V gene TRBV12-3 or TRBV12-4, with no clear D. Trimming shortened V by 2 bases and J by 9 bases, and 8 bases separated the two germline ends. The CDR3 is made up of 12 amino acids. This chain's CDR3 is CASSLPPVPQHF. CDR3 DNA: TGTGCCAGCAGTTTACCCCCCGTGCCCCAGCATTTT.

In this sample, this clonotype turned up a few times. The chain is built from TRBV20-1 and TRBJ2-3; 11 positions match TRBD2. This CDR3 has 15 residues. V was clipped by 5 bases and J by 1 base; unmatched bases: 5. CDR1 and CDR2 (germline): DFQATT, SNEGSKA (reference sequence). This chain's CDR3 is CSASLAGGRTDTQYF. In DNA, the CDR3 is TGCAGTGCTTCTCTAGCGGGGGGTCGCACAGATACGCAGTATTTT.